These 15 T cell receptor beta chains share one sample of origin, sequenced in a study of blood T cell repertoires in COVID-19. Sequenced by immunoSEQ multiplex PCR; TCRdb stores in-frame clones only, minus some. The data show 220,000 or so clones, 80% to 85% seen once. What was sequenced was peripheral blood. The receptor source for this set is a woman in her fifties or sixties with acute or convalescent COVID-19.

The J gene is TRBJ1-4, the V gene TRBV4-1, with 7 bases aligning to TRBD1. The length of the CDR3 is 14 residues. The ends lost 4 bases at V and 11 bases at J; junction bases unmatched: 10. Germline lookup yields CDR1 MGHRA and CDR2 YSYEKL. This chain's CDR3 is CASSLQTGRNKLFF. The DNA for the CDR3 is TGCGCCAGCAGCCTACAGACAGGGAGGAATAAACTGTTTTTT.

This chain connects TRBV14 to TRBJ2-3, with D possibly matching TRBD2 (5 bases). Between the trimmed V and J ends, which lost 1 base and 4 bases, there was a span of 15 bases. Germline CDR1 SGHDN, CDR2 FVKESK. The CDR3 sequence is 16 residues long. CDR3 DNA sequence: TGTGCCAGCAGCCAAGTTGCGTTTGGAGGTTCAGATACGCAGTATTTT. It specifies CASSQVAFGGSDTQYF.

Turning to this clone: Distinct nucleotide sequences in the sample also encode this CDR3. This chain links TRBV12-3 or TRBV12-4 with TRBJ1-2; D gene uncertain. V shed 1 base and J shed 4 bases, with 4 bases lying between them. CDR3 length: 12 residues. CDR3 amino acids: CASSLGAYGYTF. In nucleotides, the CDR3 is TGTGCCAGCAGTTTAGGGGCCTATGGCTACACCTTC.

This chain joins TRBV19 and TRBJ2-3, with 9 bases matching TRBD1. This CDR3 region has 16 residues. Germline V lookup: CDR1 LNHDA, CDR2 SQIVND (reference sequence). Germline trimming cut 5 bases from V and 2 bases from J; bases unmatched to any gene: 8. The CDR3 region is CASSAGTGHSTDTQYF. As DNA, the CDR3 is TGTGCCAGTAGTGCCGGGACAGGGCATTCCACAGATACGCAGTATTTT.

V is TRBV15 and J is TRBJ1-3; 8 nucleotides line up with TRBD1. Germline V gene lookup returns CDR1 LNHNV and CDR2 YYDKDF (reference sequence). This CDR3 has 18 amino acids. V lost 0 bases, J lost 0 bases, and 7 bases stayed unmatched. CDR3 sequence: CATSRDPQGAVSGNTIYF. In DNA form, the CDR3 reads TGTGCCACCAGCAGAGATCCCCAGGGGGCCGTCTCTGGAAACACCATATATTTT.

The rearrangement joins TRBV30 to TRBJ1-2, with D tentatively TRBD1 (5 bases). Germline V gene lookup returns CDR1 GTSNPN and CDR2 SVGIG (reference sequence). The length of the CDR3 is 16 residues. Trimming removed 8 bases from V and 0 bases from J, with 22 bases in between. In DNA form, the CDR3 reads TGTGCCGGGACCACCGAAACAGGATATGCTAACTATGGCTACACCTTC. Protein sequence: CAGTTETGYANYGYTF.

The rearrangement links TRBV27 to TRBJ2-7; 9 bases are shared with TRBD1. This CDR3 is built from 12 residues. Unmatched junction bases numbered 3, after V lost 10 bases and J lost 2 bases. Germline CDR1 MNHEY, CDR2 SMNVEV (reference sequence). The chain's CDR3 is CAIGQGPYEQYF. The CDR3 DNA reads TGTGCCATAGGACAGGGGCCCTACGAGCAGTACTTC.

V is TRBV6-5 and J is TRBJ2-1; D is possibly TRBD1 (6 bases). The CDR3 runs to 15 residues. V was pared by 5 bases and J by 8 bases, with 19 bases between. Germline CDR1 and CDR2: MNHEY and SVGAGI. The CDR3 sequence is CASSPTGTPSDEQFF. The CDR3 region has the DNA TGTGCCAGCAGTCCCACCGGGACACCTTCGGATGAGCAGTTCTTC.

The CDR3 sequence is CAISGTGVNEQYF. Written as DNA, the CDR3 is TGTGCCATCAGTGGAACAGGGGTAAACGAGCAGTACTTC. V and J are TRBV10-3 and TRBJ2-7; TRBD1 matches 7 bases. Germline CDR1 and CDR2: ENHRY and SYGVKD. With 4 bases clipped from V and 5 bases from J, the junction kept 5 bases outside the gene matches. This CDR3 has 13 amino acids.

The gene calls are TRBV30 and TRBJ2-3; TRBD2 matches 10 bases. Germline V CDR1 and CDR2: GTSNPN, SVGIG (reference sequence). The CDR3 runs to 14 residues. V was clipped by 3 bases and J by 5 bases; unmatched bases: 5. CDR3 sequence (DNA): TGTGCCTGGAGCGGGACTAGCGTGATAGATACGCAGTATTTT. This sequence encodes CAWSGTSVIDTQYF.

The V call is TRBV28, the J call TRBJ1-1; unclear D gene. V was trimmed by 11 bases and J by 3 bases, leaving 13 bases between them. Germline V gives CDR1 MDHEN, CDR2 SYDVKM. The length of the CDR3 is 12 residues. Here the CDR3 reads CAHRGWDTEAFF. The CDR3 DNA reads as TGTGCCCATCGAGGGTGGGACACTGAAGCTTTCTTT.

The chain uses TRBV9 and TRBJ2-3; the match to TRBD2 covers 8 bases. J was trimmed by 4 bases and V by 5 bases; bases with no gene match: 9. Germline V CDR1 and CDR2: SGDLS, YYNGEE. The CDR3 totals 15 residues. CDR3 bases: TGTGCCAGCAGTGCCTGGGGCGGGGGGCCAGATACGCAGTATTTT. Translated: CASSAWGGGPDTQYF.

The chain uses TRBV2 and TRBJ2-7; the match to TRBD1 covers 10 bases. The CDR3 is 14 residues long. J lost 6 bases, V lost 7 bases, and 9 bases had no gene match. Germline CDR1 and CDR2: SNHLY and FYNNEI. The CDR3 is CASNRDRGGFEQYF. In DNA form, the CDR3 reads TGTGCCAGCAACCGGGACAGGGGCGGTTTCGAGCAGTACTTC.

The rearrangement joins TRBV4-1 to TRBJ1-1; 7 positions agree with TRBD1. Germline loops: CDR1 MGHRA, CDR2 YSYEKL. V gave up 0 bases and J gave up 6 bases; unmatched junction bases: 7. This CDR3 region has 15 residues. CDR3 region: CASSQDWHRGPEAFF. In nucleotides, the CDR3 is TGCGCCAGCAGCCAAGATTGGCACAGGGGCCCTGAAGCTTTCTTT.

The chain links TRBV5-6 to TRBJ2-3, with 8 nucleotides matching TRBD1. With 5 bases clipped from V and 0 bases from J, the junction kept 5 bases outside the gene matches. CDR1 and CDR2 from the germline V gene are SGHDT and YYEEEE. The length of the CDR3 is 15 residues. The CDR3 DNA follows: TGTGCCAGCAGAAGGACAGGGTGGAGCACAGATACGCAGTATTTT. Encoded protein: CASRRTGWSTDTQYF.